The 15 T cell receptor beta chains below all came from one sample that was sequenced in a study of follicular helper T cells after annual influenza vaccination. This table comes from immunoSEQ multiplex PCR, and its TCRdb copy is limited to in-frame clones, with some not included. The data contain about 9,400 clones, 80% to 85% of them singletons. The time point denotes: 2015-2016 season, pre-vaccination. The sample here was CXCR5+ CD38- circulating T follicular helper cells from blood, taken on the day of influenza vaccination. Documented subset: circulating Tfh, non-naive CD4+CXCR5+PD-1+ (ICOS+CD38+ or ICOS-CD38-). These receptors were collected from an adult who received the influenza vaccine.

This chain joins TRBV6-1 and TRBJ2-1, with 11 bases fitting TRBD2. Germline CDR1 is MNHNS and CDR2 is SASEGT. Trimming took 2 bases from V and 4 from J; bases not matched to a gene: 4. The CDR3 has 16 amino acids. CDR3 nucleotides: TGTGCCAGCAGTGAAAGTAGCGGGAGGGTATACAATGAGCAGTTCTTC. It codes for CASSESSGRVYNEQFF.

There are a few counts of this clone. V usage is TRBV28 and J usage is TRBJ1-5; D gene uncertain. Germline CDR1 and CDR2: MDHEN and SYDVKM. The CDR3 is made up of 15 amino acids. Trimming shortened V by 2 bases and J by 4 bases, and 12 bases separated the two germline ends. The chain's CDR3 is CASSLDEGRNQPQHF. The CDR3 DNA reads TGTGCCAGCAGTTTAGATGAGGGTAGGAATCAGCCCCAGCATTTT.

The genes are TRBV4-1 and TRBJ2-2, with TRBD2 matching 9 bases. J was trimmed by 3 bases and V by 2 bases; bases with no gene match: 4. Germline CDR1 is MGHRA and CDR2 is YSYEKL. This CDR3 contains 16 residues. The CDR3: CASSQTAGGDTGELFF. CDR3 DNA: TGCGCCAGCAGCCAAACGGCGGGAGGGGACACCGGGGAGCTGTTTTTT.

For the CDR3, the DNA is TGTGCCAGCAGTCTGCAGGGGGCTTGGAATGAGCAGTTCTTC. It translates to CASSLQGAWNEQFF. This rearrangement joins TRBV28 to TRBJ2-1, with 8 bases that match TRBD1. Per germline, CDR1 MDHEN and CDR2 SYDVKM. J was trimmed by 7 bases and V by 5 bases; bases with no gene match: 7. CDR3 length: 14 residues.

This clone was seen only a few times. The rearrangement uses TRBV28 and TRBJ1-3; D is uncertain. This CDR3 has 16 residues. Trimming stripped 2 bases from V and 0 bases from J, with 11 bases between. Germline loops: CDR1 MDHEN, CDR2 SYDVKM. For the CDR3, the DNA is TGTGCCAGCAGTTTACGACGACGGAGCTCTGGAAACACCATATATTTT. Translation: CASSLRRRSSGNTIYF.

The rearrangement links TRBV11-3 to TRBJ2-2; unclear D gene. From germline, CDR1 is SGHNT and CDR2 YENEEA. V shed 4 bases and J shed 4 bases, with 7 bases lying between them. The CDR3 has 13 amino acids. The CDR3 DNA is TGTGCCAGCAGCTCAGTCGGCACCGGGGAGCTGTTTTTT. This translates into CASSSVGTGELFF.

This clone was counted a few times. The CDR3: CASSGINQPQHF. In DNA form, the CDR3 reads TGTGCCAGCAGTGGAATCAATCAGCCCCAGCATTTT. This chain links TRBV6-1 with TRBJ1-5, with D hard to call. CDR3 length: 12 amino acids. Trimming pared 4 bases from V and 3 bases from J, leaving 4 bases between. The germline V gene encodes CDR1 MNHNS and CDR2 SASEGT.

This chain links TRBV19 with TRBJ2-2; 7 bases are shared with TRBD1. Unmatched junction bases numbered 15, after V lost 2 bases and J lost 6 bases. CDR1 is LNHDA and CDR2 is SQIVND in the germline V gene (reference sequence). The CDR3 contains 18 residues. CDR3 sequence: CASSITRTGRGGPGELFF. The CDR3 DNA follows: TGTGCCAGTAGTATAACCCGGACAGGAAGGGGTGGGCCCGGGGAGCTGTTTTTT.

This chain connects TRBV2 to TRBJ1-5; TRBD1 might be the D (5 bases). V lost 6 bases and J 2 bases, leaving 11 bases between the germline ends. The V gene's germline CDR1 is SNHLY and CDR2 FYNNEI. The CDR3 is 14 residues long. CDR3 sequence: CASRGTGGNQPQHF. The CDR3 nucleotides are TGTGCCAGCAGGGGGACCGGAGGCAATCAGCCCCAGCATTTT.

The chain couples TRBV10-3 to TRBJ2-3; possible D gene TRBD1, 5 bases. Per the germline V gene, CDR1 is ENHRY and CDR2 is SYGVKD. The length of the CDR3 is 15 residues. V shed 4 bases and J shed 1 base, with 12 bases lying between them. CDR3 DNA sequence: TGTGCCATCAGTGCCACAGGCTTCGGCACAGATACGCAGTATTTT. Amino acid sequence: CAISATGFGTDTQYF.

This clone was recorded a few times. The chain is built from TRBV6-6 and TRBJ1-2; 9 positions agree with TRBD1. The CDR3 has 13 amino acids. V lost 6 bases to trimming and J lost 7 bases; unmatched junction nucleotides: 6. In germline, CDR1 is MNHNY, CDR2 SVGAGI (reference sequence). In DNA form, the CDR3 reads TGTGCCAGCAGCTTACAGGGGGCGGCTGGCTACACCTTC. Translated: CASSLQGAAGYTF.

This clone was detected a few times. The chain carries TRBV18 and TRBJ2-2; tentatively, D is TRBD2 (6 bases). There are 15 residues in the CDR3. Trimming shortened V by 0 bases and J by 7 bases, and 12 bases separated the two germline ends. Germline assignment: CDR1 KGHSH and CDR2 LQKENI. Here the CDR3 DNA reads TGTGCCAGCTCACCACCGCCGCAGGGAGGCGGGGAGCTGTTTTTT. Translating gives CASSPPPQGGGELFF. The whole variable domain, remainder taken from reference TRBV18 and TRBJ2-2, is NAGVMQNPRHLVRRRGQEARLRCSPMKGHSHVYWYRQLPEEGLKFMVYLQKENIIDESGMPKERFSAEFPKEGPSILRIQQVVRGDSAAYFCASSPPPQGGGELFFGEGSRLTVL.

The chain is built from TRBV5-3 and TRBJ2-1, with 7 nucleotides matching TRBD1. TRBV5-3 is identified as an open reading frame with a role that is uncertain. The V segment lost 0 bases and the J segment 9 bases; nucleotides outside the gene matches: 12. The CDR3 is made up of 16 amino acids. CDR3 nucleotide sequence: TGTGCCAGAAGCTTGGATAGAGGGGGCCGCGTTTGTGAGCAGTTCTTC. This gives the protein CARSLDRGGRVCEQFF.

The chain recombines TRBV5-1 with TRBJ2-5; D gene uncertain. The CDR3 is 12 amino acids. Trimming cost V 0 bases and J 4 bases, with 4 bases left between them. CDR1 is SGHRS, CDR2 YFSETQ, per germline. The CDR3 region has the DNA TGCGCCAGCAGCTTGGAATTAGAGACCCAGTACTTC. Its protein is CASSLELETQYF.

The chain couples TRBV7-3 to TRBJ2-2, with D perhaps assigned TRBD1 or TRBD2 (5 bases each). V dropped 5 bases and J dropped 3 bases, with 19 bases sitting between them. This CDR3 has 17 residues. The germline V gene has CDR1 SGHTA and CDR2 FQGTGA. The CDR3: CASSPRTSVGDTGELFF. In DNA, the CDR3 is TGTGCCAGCAGCCCCCGGACGTCGGTGGGGGACACCGGGGAGCTGTTTTTT.